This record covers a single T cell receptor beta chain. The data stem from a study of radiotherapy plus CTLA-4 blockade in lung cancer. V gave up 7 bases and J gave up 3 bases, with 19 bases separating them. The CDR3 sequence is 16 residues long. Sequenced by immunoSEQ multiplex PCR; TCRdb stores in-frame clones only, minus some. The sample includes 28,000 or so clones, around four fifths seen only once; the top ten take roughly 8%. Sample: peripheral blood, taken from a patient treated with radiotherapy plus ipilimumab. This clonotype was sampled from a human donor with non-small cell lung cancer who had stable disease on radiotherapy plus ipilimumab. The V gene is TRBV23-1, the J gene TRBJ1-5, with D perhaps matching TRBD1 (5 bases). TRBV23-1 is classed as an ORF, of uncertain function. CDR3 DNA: TGCGCCAGCATCTCACGAAGGGGAGGTAACAATCAGCCCCAGCATTTT. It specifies CASISRRGGNNQPQHF.